The 32 T cell receptor beta chains reported below all come from one sample, sequenced in a study of patients and donors after allogeneic stem cell transplantation. TCRdb reprocessed the RT-PCR reads via MiXCR and lists one record per CDR3 protein. Seen here are roughly 41,000 distinct CDR3 sequences, around a third observed once, and the top ten hold more than 70%. Sequenced input: blood, either unsorted or a sorted T cell fraction (not recorded which). The receptors stem from a human donor who was either an allogeneic HSCT recipient or a stem cell or donor lymphocyte infusion donor (not recorded which). It is not recorded whose cells these are; they may come from a transplant donor.

The chain combines TRBV29-1 with TRBJ1-2; D unclear. The CDR3 is 13 amino acids. The V end lost 7 bases, the J end lost 6 bases, and 18 bases lay between the germline ends. Per the germline V gene, CDR1 is SQVTM and CDR2 is ANQGSEA. DNA of the CDR3: TGCAGCGGTCTAAGATTGGGCGGGCATGGCTACACCTTC. Its translation is CSGLRLGGHGYTF.

This chain links TRBV4-3 with TRBJ2-1; tentative D call: TRBD2 (6 bases). CDR1 and CDR2 (germline): LGHNA, YSLEER. The CDR3 runs 17 residues. Trimming cost V 3 bases and J 12 bases, with 27 bases left between them. The CDR3 here is CASSHVRGTAFHRGQFF. In DNA, the CDR3 is TGCGCCAGCAGCCACGTAAGAGGGACTGCCTTCCATAGGGGGCAGTTCTTC.

The table lists this clonotype with many counts. The rearrangement links TRBV27 to TRBJ1-2, with D unclear. Germline V gene sequence: CDR1 MNHEY, CDR2 SMNVEV (reference sequence). The CDR3 covers 15 residues. V was shortened by 3 bases and J by 7 bases, with 18 bases between the two germline ends. CDR3 sequence reads: CASSFHEGKSSGYTF. Here the CDR3 DNA reads TGTGCCAGCAGTTTCCACGAGGGAAAGTCCTCTGGCTACACCTTC.

In this sample, this clonotype turned up many times. V is TRBV4-3 and J is TRBJ1-1; the D is unclear. Germline V gives CDR1 LGHNA, CDR2 YSLEER. There are 19 residues in the CDR3. Trimming stripped 0 bases from V and 0 bases from J, with 20 bases between. The CDR3 sequence is CASSQEVGRTRVMNTEAFF. The CDR3 DNA reads as TGCGCCAGCAGCCAAGAGGTGGGCCGCACCCGAGTTATGAACACTGAAGCTTTCTTT.

This clonotype was seen at least ten times. The chain is built from TRBV7-2 and TRBJ1-5; perhaps TRBD1 as D (5 bases). Trimming took off 1 base at V and 2 bases at J, with 9 bases between the two ends. Germline CDR1 reads SGHTA; CDR2 reads FQGNSA. The CDR3 runs 15 residues. The CDR3 nucleotides read TGTGCCAGCAGCTTAGAGGGGAGTGGCAATCAGCCCCAGCATTTT. The encoded protein is CASSLEGSGNQPQHF.

This clonotype was seen many times. V is TRBV20-1 and J is TRBJ1-5; 7 bases fit TRBD1. Trimming cost V 0 bases and J 7 bases; bases outside gene matches: 9. Germline V gene data show CDR1 as DFQATT and CDR2 as SNEGSKA (reference sequence). The CDR3 has 15 residues. The chain's CDR3 is CSARDFTGVGQPQHF. In DNA, the CDR3 is TGCAGTGCTAGAGATTTTACAGGGGTAGGCCAGCCCCAGCATTTT.

V usage is TRBV12-3 or TRBV12-4 and J usage is TRBJ1-6; D is unresolved. The CDR3 is 16 amino acids. Deletions cut 5 bases from V and 7 bases from J, with 18 bases between. The CDR3 protein is CASSRGEGSLNSPLHF. Written as DNA, the CDR3 is TGTGCCAGCAGTCGCGGGGAGGGATCTCTAAATTCACCCCTCCACTTT.

V is TRBV5-1 and J is TRBJ2-3; a possible D gene is TRBD2 (6 bases). Germline CDR1 and CDR2: SGHRS and YFSETQ. Trimming stripped 0 bases from V and 2 bases from J, with 10 bases between. The CDR3 sequence is 15 residues long. The DNA for the CDR3 is TGCGCCAGCAGCTTGGTTGGCGGGACCACAGATACGCAGTATTTT. Protein product: CASSLVGGTTDTQYF.

There are a few counts of this clonotype. V usage is TRBV12-3 or TRBV12-4 and J usage is TRBJ2-7; D is perhaps TRBD1 (5 bases). The CDR3 has 13 residues. Trimming left V 5 bases short and J 0 bases short, with 8 bases between. This chain's CDR3 is CASSGDSSYEQYF. CDR3 nucleotide sequence: TGTGCCAGCAGTGGCGACAGCTCCTACGAGCAGTACTTC.

Regarding this clonotype: Germline and junction disagree at one end, which may indicate a read error. The V call is TRBV7-7, the J call TRBJ2-5; tentatively, D is TRBD1 (6 bases). This CDR3 has 15 amino acids. Germline V gene sequence: CDR1 SSHAT, CDR2 FNYEAQ (reference sequence). CDR3 DNA sequence: TGTGCTAGCAGCTTAAGCAGGGGACCCACGGAGACCCAGTACTTC. It translates to CASSLSRGPTETQYF.

This clonotype has only a few counts. The chain carries TRBV12-3 or TRBV12-4 and TRBJ1-6, with no clear D. This CDR3 is built from 13 residues. The V gene lost 1 base and the J gene lost 10 bases, with 8 bases spanning the gap. The CDR3 reads CASSLVPTSPLHF. The CDR3 bases are TGTGCCAGCAGTTTAGTCCCGACGTCACCCCTCCACTTT.

The chain joins TRBV6-5 to TRBJ2-1; the D is unclear. CDR1 MNHEY and CDR2 SVGAGI come from the germline V gene. Trimming cost V 0 bases and J 3 bases, with 6 bases left between them. The CDR3 sequence is 14 residues long. The CDR3 here is CASSYSRRYNEQFF. The CDR3 DNA follows: TGTGCCAGCAGTTACTCGCGACGCTACAATGAGCAGTTCTTC.

The chain has TRBV10-3 and TRBJ2-7, with D hard to call. Trimming removed 2 bases from V and 0 bases from J, with 5 bases in between. Germline values: CDR1 ENHRY, CDR2 SYGVKD. The CDR3 is 13 amino acids. The CDR3 here is CAISEPSSYEQYF. DNA of the CDR3: TGTGCCATCAGTGAGCCGAGCTCCTACGAGCAGTACTTC.

In its sample, this clonotype was seen a few times. The DNA for the CDR3 is TGCGCCAGCAGCCGGGGCTCGAGTATTCAAGAGACCCAGTACTTC. This encodes CASSRGSSIQETQYF. V gene TRBV5-1 combines with J gene TRBJ2-5; D possibly matches TRBD1 or TRBD2 (5 bases each). Germline CDR1 is SGHRS and CDR2 is YFSETQ. Trimming shortened V by 4 bases and J by 2 bases, and 15 bases separated the two germline ends. This CDR3 spans 15 amino acids.

In its sample, this clonotype ranks as medium-sized. The chain employs TRBV7-2 and TRBJ1-5, with TRBD1 matching over 9 bases. Germline trimming cut 1 base from V and 7 bases from J; bases unmatched to any gene: 8. The CDR3 runs to 16 residues. CDR1 is SGHTA and CDR2 is FQGNSA in the germline V gene. Here the CDR3 reads CASSLVGTGFRQPQHF. The CDR3 DNA is TGTGCCAGCAGCTTAGTTGGGACAGGGTTTCGGCAGCCCCAGCATTTT.

This clonotype appeared a few times. The chain employs TRBV20-1 and TRBJ2-2, with TRBD2 matching 15 bases. V gave up 3 bases and J gave up 5 bases; unmatched junction bases: 7. CDR1 is DFQATT, CDR2 SNEGSKA, per germline (reference sequence). The CDR3 covers 17 residues. CDR3 region: CSASRTSGRAFTGELFF. The CDR3, as DNA: TGCAGTGCTAGTCGGACTAGCGGGAGGGCCTTTACCGGGGAGCTGTTTTTT.

The chain combines TRBV19 with TRBJ2-2; D gene unclear. Germline V lookup: CDR1 LNHDA, CDR2 SQIVND (reference sequence). V shed 3 bases and J shed 8 bases, with 7 bases lying between them. The CDR3 runs 12 residues. For the CDR3, the DNA is TGTGCCAGTAGTATGGTTGGGGGGGAGCTGTTTTTT. It yields the protein CASSMVGGELFF.

This clonotype was detected a few times. The chain links TRBV24-1 to TRBJ2-2, with 10 bases lining up with TRBD1. The CDR3 runs 16 residues. Trimming cost V 0 bases and J 7 bases; bases outside gene matches: 4. Germline CDR1 and CDR2: KGHDR and SFDVKD. For the CDR3, the DNA is TGTGCCACCAGTGATTTGGACAGGGGGCTGGGCGGGGAGCTGTTTTTT. It translates to CATSDLDRGLGGELFF.

This clonotype came up a few times. The chain links TRBV10-3 to TRBJ1-3; 7 bases are shared with TRBD1. CDR3 length: 14 residues. The germline V gene encodes CDR1 ENHRY and CDR2 SYGVKD. The trim removed 3 bases at V and 4 bases at J, leaving 3 bases unmatched. As DNA, the CDR3 is TGTGCCATCAGTGAAGGAGGGGGCGGAAACACCATATATTTT. It encodes CAISEGGGGNTIYF.

This clonotype was seen a handful of times. V is TRBV7-2 and J is TRBJ1-1, with 7 bases aligning to TRBD1. CDR1 and CDR2 from the germline V gene are SGHTA and FQGNSA. This CDR3 has 15 residues. V was clipped by 5 bases and J by 1 base; unmatched bases: 7. CDR3 region: CASSADREPNTEAFF. DNA for the CDR3: TGTGCCAGCAGCGCCGACAGGGAGCCGAACACTGAAGCTTTCTTT.

This clonotype was picked up many times. The rearrangement links TRBV28 to TRBJ1-3; D perhaps matches TRBD1 (5 bases). The CDR3 has 14 residues. The V gene lost 5 bases and the J gene lost 0 bases, with 8 bases spanning the gap. In germline, CDR1 is MDHEN, CDR2 SYDVKM. CDR3 DNA sequence: TGTGCCAGCAGTCGGACACCCTCTGGAAACACCATATATTTT. This translates into CASSRTPSGNTIYF.

The CDR3 DNA reads TGCGCCAGCAGCCTGGACGGAGGTGTAGGGCCCCAGCATTTT. Its protein is CASSLDGGVGPQHF. This rearrangement joins TRBV5-1 to TRBJ1-5; D remains ambiguous. V lost 4 bases to trimming and J lost 9 bases, with 17 bases between them. This CDR3 spans 14 amino acids. Per germline, CDR1 SGHRS and CDR2 YFSETQ.

This clonotype was found a few times. The rearrangement uses TRBV30 and TRBJ1-5, with no clear D. Germline values: CDR1 GTSNPN, CDR2 SVGIG (reference sequence). The CDR3 totals 14 residues. The V end lost 0 bases, the J end lost 4 bases, and 10 bases lay between the germline ends. DNA of the CDR3: TGTGCCTGGAGTGTATACAGTTTGAATCAGCCCCAGCATTTT. This encodes CAWSVYSLNQPQHF. Full variable domain (missing parts from reference TRBV30 and TRBJ1-5): SQTIHQWPATLVQPVGSPLSLECTVEGTSNPNLYWYRQAAGRGLQLLFYSVGIGQISSEVPQNLSASRPQDRQFILSSKKLLLSDSGFYLCAWSVYSLNQPQHFGDGTRLSIL.

The V and J genes are TRBV28 and TRBJ1-1; D not resolved. The CDR3 spans 11 residues. Germline V gene sequence: CDR1 MDHEN, CDR2 SYDVKM. Trimming left V 3 bases short and J 5 bases short, with 4 bases between. The CDR3 DNA follows: TGTGCCAGCAGTTTCCGGACTGAAGCTTTCTTT. This translates into CASSFRTEAFF.

The chain employs TRBV4-3 and TRBJ2-2, with TRBD1 as a possible D gene (5 bases). Per the germline V gene, CDR1 is LGHNA and CDR2 is YSLEER. The length of the CDR3 is 18 residues. Between the trimmed V and J ends, which lost 0 bases and 3 bases, there was a span of 17 bases. This chain's CDR3 is CASSQDLHPRADTGELFF. CDR3 nucleotide sequence: TGCGCCAGCAGCCAAGATCTGCATCCCAGGGCGGACACCGGGGAGCTGTTTTTT.

This clonotype was seen a single time. J is TRBJ2-4 and V is TRBV20-1; 14 positions match TRBD2. J lost 6 bases, V lost 4 bases, and 2 bases had no gene match. Germline CDR1 DFQATT, CDR2 SNEGSKA (reference sequence). The CDR3 sequence is 14 residues long. CDR3 sequence (DNA): TGCAGTGCTAAGGGACTAGCGGGAGTAAACATTCAGTACTTC. Its translation is CSAKGLAGVNIQYF.

This clonotype was seen a handful of times. This chain links TRBV24-1 with TRBJ2-2; maybe TRBD2 (6 bases). The length of the CDR3 is 14 residues. CDR1 KGHDR and CDR2 SFDVKD come from the germline V gene. V gave up 9 bases and J gave up 1 base, with 11 bases separating them. The CDR3 loop reads CATAGLGNTGELFF. The CDR3 DNA follows: TGTGCCACCGCGGGGCTGGGGAACACCGGGGAGCTGTTTTTT.

CDR3 coding DNA: TGTGCCAGCAGCCCTGGGGCTAGCGGGGGTCAAAGCACAGATACGCAGTATTTT. The encoded protein is CASSPGASGGQSTDTQYF. The chain joins TRBV12-3 or TRBV12-4 to TRBJ2-3; 10 bases line up with TRBD2. V gave up 6 bases and J gave up 0 bases; unmatched junction bases: 12. CDR3 length: 18 amino acids.

On this clonotype: Being one base from a much bigger clone, this may be a read error. The V call is TRBV7-9, the J call TRBJ2-2; D is unresolved. CDR3 length: 15 residues. Trimming took off 5 bases at V and 1 base at J, with 11 bases between the two ends. CDR1 is SEHNR, CDR2 FQNEAQ, per germline (reference sequence). Here the CDR3 DNA reads TGTGCCAGCAGCCTTTCAGAAGTGAACACCGGGGAGCTGTTTTTT. Translating it yields CASSLSEVNTGELFF. The full variable domain, rest sourced from reference TRBV7-9 and TRBJ2-2, is DTGVSQNPRHKITKRGQNVTFRCDPISEHNRLYWYRQTLGQGPEFLTYFQNEAQLEKSRLLSDRFSAERPKGSFSTLEIQRTEQGDSAMYLCASSLSEVNTGELFFGEGSRLTVL.

This sequence joins TRBV7-2 and TRBJ2-3, with TRBD2 matching 10 bases. The CDR3 sequence is 16 residues long. The trim removed 5 bases at V and 1 base at J, leaving 6 bases unmatched. Per the germline V gene, CDR1 is SGHTA and CDR2 is FQGNSA. The CDR3 DNA follows: TGTGCCAGCAGCCCACTAGCGGGACGGGGCACAGATACGCAGTATTTT. Protein product: CASSPLAGRGTDTQYF.

The J gene is TRBJ2-1, the V gene TRBV12-3 or TRBV12-4; 8 nucleotides line up with TRBD2. The CDR3 loop spans 14 amino acids. V was pared by 4 bases and J by 7 bases, with 6 bases of the junction left unmatched. The CDR3 loop reads CASSSIREGNEQFF. CDR3 DNA sequence: TGTGCCAGCAGTTCAATCCGGGAGGGTAATGAGCAGTTCTTC.

The chain joins TRBV12-3 or TRBV12-4 to TRBJ1-1; no definite D call. Trimming removed 3 bases at V and 0 bases at J, with 5 bases between. The CDR3 extends over 13 amino acids. CDR3 amino acids: CASSLDVNTEAFF. CDR3 DNA sequence: TGTGCCAGCAGTTTGGACGTGAACACTGAAGCTTTCTTT.